The rows below give T cell receptor beta chains drawn from one sample of a study of control samples from healthy donors and cancer patients. Produced via immunoSEQ multiplex PCR; TCRdb's table is partial and in-frame only. The sample shows around 110,000 clones, 85% to 90% of them seen only once. The material sequenced was blood. The receptor set was obtained from a woman in her 70s in good health. The CDR3 runs from the conserved cysteine through the conserved F or W. Each record gives: V gene, clone size, D gene, J gene, CDR3 protein, CDR3 DNA. The D gene is left open where the match is weak. Size tells how often a clone was seen (once, few, many) or the class of an expanded clone, and some rows leave it out.

v_gene: TRBV5-1
abundance: NA
d_gene: NA
j_gene: TRBJ1-4
CDR3aa: CASSLDVGGGEKLFF
CDR3nt: TGCGCCAGCAGCTTGGATGTCGGGGGCGGTGAAAAACTGTTTTTT

v_gene: TRBV5-1
abundance: NA
d_gene: NA
j_gene: TRBJ1-3
CDR3aa: CASSLSGADGNTIYF
CDR3nt: TGCGCCAGCAGCTTGTCTGGGGCTGACGGAAACACCATATATTTT

v_gene: TRBV3-1/TRBV3-2
abundance: NA
d_gene: NA
j_gene: TRBJ1-1
CDR3aa: CASSQARGYAFF
CDR3nt: TGTGCCAGCAGCCAAGCACGCGGGTACGCTTTCTTT

v_gene: TRBV9
abundance: NA
d_gene: NA
j_gene: TRBJ2-5
CDR3aa: CASSVGIGGPETQYF
CDR3nt: TGTGCCAGCAGCGTAGGTATCGGGGGGCCAGAGACCCAGTACTTC

v_gene: TRBV9
abundance: NA
d_gene: TRBD2
j_gene: TRBJ2-1
CDR3aa: CASSTGLAGALSSYNEQFF
CDR3nt: TGTGCCAGCAGCACGGGACTAGCGGGGGCCCTGAGCTCCTACAATGAGCAGTTCTTC

v_gene: TRBV28
abundance: NA
d_gene: NA
j_gene: TRBJ1-6
CDR3aa: CASTVGGRSNSPLHF
CDR3nt: TGTGCCAGCACCGTCGGCGGCAGGTCTAATTCACCCCTCCACTTT

v_gene: TRBV3-1/TRBV3-2
abundance: NA
d_gene: TRBD2
j_gene: TRBJ2-5
CDR3aa: CASMRTSGGETQYF
CDR3nt: TGTGCCAGCATGAGGACTAGCGGTGGGGAGACCCAGTACTTC

v_gene: TRBV5-4
abundance: NA
d_gene: NA
j_gene: TRBJ2-7
CDR3aa: CASSLGFLESSYEQYF
CDR3nt: TGTGCCAGCAGCTTGGGATTTCTGGAAAGCTCCTACGAGCAGTACTTC

v_gene: TRBV4-1
abundance: NA
d_gene: TRBD1
j_gene: TRBJ2-7
CDR3aa: CASSQEGQGYEQYF
CDR3nt: TGCGCCAGCAGCCAAGAGGGACAGGGATACGAGCAGTACTTC

v_gene: TRBV27
abundance: NA
d_gene: NA
j_gene: TRBJ2-3
CDR3aa: CASSYGRRRSTDTQYF
CDR3nt: TGTGCCAGCAGTTATGGTAGGAGGCGGAGCACAGATACGCAGTATTTT

v_gene: TRBV27
abundance: NA
d_gene: TRBD2
j_gene: TRBJ2-3
CDR3aa: CASSLSGGVATDTQYF
CDR3nt: TGTGCCAGCAGTTTATCTGGGGGGGTCGCCACAGATACGCAGTATTTT

v_gene: TRBV18
abundance: NA
d_gene: NA
j_gene: TRBJ1-1
CDR3aa: CASSPPIGTEAFF
CDR3nt: TGTGCCAGCTCACCACCGATAGGTACTGAAGCTTTCTTT

v_gene: TRBV6-5
abundance: NA
d_gene: NA
j_gene: TRBJ1-1
CDR3aa: CASRSGQGKAFF
CDR3nt: TGTGCCAGCAGATCCGGGCAGGGTAAAGCTTTCTTT

v_gene: TRBV19
abundance: NA
d_gene: TRBD1
j_gene: TRBJ1-1
CDR3aa: CASKTGTGWDTEAFF
CDR3nt: TGTGCCAGTAAGACAGGGACAGGGTGGGACACTGAAGCTTTCTTT

v_gene: TRBV5-4
abundance: NA
d_gene: NA
j_gene: TRBJ2-7
CDR3aa: CASSFDKAYEQYF
CDR3nt: TGTGCCAGCAGTTTCGACAAAGCATACGAGCAGTACTTC

v_gene: TRBV18
abundance: NA
d_gene: NA
j_gene: TRBJ1-6
CDR3aa: CASSPPNNSPLHF
CDR3nt: TGTGCCAGCTCACCACCGAATAATTCACCCCTCCACTTT

v_gene: TRBV19
abundance: NA
d_gene: TRBD1
j_gene: TRBJ2-1
CDR3aa: CASRRQGGAYNEQFF
CDR3nt: TGTGCCAGTAGGCGACAGGGGGGGGCTTACAATGAGCAGTTCTTC

v_gene: TRBV5-4
abundance: NA
d_gene: TRBD2
j_gene: TRBJ2-5
CDR3aa: CASSIAGGPETQYF
CDR3nt: TGTGCCAGCAGTATAGCGGGGGGGCCAGAGACCCAGTACTTC

v_gene: TRBV7-6
abundance: NA
d_gene: TRBD2
j_gene: TRBJ2-3
CDR3aa: CASSLGSGGPTDTQYF
CDR3nt: TGTGCCAGCAGCTTAGGCAGCGGGGGGCCCACAGATACGCAGTATTTT

v_gene: TRBV18
abundance: NA
d_gene: NA
j_gene: TRBJ1-2
CDR3aa: CASSPTASNYGYTF
CDR3nt: TGTGCCAGCTCACCAACGGCATCTAACTATGGCTACACCTTC

v_gene: TRBV11-2
abundance: NA
d_gene: NA
j_gene: TRBJ1-2
CDR3aa: CASSPTGIIYGYTF
CDR3nt: TGTGCCAGCAGCCCGACAGGCATAATCTATGGCTACACCTTC

v_gene: TRBV18
abundance: NA
d_gene: NA
j_gene: TRBJ2-7
CDR3aa: CASSPMQVQSYEQYF
CDR3nt: TGTGCCAGCTCACCGATGCAGGTCCAATCCTACGAGCAGTACTTC

v_gene: TRBV19
abundance: once
d_gene: NA
j_gene: TRBJ1-5
CDR3aa: CASSTQDLGQPQHF
CDR3nt: TGTGCCAGTAGTACTCAGGACTTGGGCCAGCCCCAGCATTTT

v_gene: TRBV10-3
abundance: NA
d_gene: NA
j_gene: TRBJ1-4
CDR3aa: CAAGDGYEKLFF
CDR3nt: TGTGCCGCGGGCGATGGTTATGAAAAACTGTTTTTT

v_gene: TRBV6-2/TRBV6-3
abundance: NA
d_gene: NA
j_gene: TRBJ1-5
CDR3aa: CASSYAQGWNQPQHF
CDR3nt: TGTGCCAGCAGTTACGCACAGGGTTGGAATCAGCCCCAGCATTTT

v_gene: TRBV20-1
abundance: NA
d_gene: NA
j_gene: TRBJ1-2
CDR3aa: CSAGDYYGYTF
CDR3nt: TGCAGTGCTGGGGACTACTATGGCTACACCTTC

v_gene: TRBV18
abundance: NA
d_gene: NA
j_gene: TRBJ1-1
CDR3aa: CASSPRQLGTEAFF
CDR3nt: TGTGCCAGCTCACCACGACAGCTGGGCACTGAAGCTTTCTTT

v_gene: TRBV2
abundance: few
d_gene: NA
j_gene: TRBJ1-4
CDR3aa: CASRVLANEKLFF
CDR3nt: TGTGCCAGCAGAGTGTTGGCTAATGAAAAACTGTTTTTT

v_gene: TRBV18
abundance: NA
d_gene: NA
j_gene: TRBJ2-5
CDR3aa: CASSPPGGGGHQETQYF
CDR3nt: TGTGCCAGCTCACCACCGGGCGGCGGGGGCCACCAAGAGACCCAGTACTTC

v_gene: TRBV12-3/TRBV12-4
abundance: NA
d_gene: NA
j_gene: TRBJ1-5
CDR3aa: CASNFGGQPQHF
CDR3nt: TGTGCCAGCAACTTCGGGGGGCAGCCCCAGCATTTT

v_gene: TRBV5-1
abundance: NA
d_gene: NA
j_gene: TRBJ2-2
CDR3aa: CASSLDGTGNTGELFF
CDR3nt: TGCGCCAGCAGCTTGGATGGGACGGGGAACACCGGGGAGCTGTTTTTT

v_gene: TRBV4-1
abundance: NA
d_gene: NA
j_gene: TRBJ2-6
CDR3aa: CASSQGRRSSGANVLTF
CDR3nt: TGCGCCAGCAGCCAAGGGCGGAGAAGCTCTGGGGCCAACGTCCTGACTTTC

v_gene: TRBV24-1
abundance: NA
d_gene: TRBD2
j_gene: TRBJ2-1
CDR3aa: CATSDSSGGPYNEQFF
CDR3nt: TGTGCCACCAGTGATTCTAGCGGGGGGCCCTACAATGAGCAGTTCTTC

v_gene: TRBV2
abundance: NA
d_gene: NA
j_gene: TRBJ1-3
CDR3aa: CASSAGLSGNTIYF
CDR3nt: TGTGCCAGCAGCGCCGGGCTCTCTGGAAACACCATATATTTT

v_gene: TRBV19
abundance: NA
d_gene: NA
j_gene: TRBJ1-5
CDR3aa: CASRPRTAGPQHF
CDR3nt: TGTGCCAGTAGACCTCGGACGGCCGGACCCCAGCATTTT

v_gene: TRBV5-1
abundance: NA
d_gene: NA
j_gene: TRBJ1-1
CDR3aa: CASRVSQGPMNTEAFF
CDR3nt: TGCGCCAGCAGAGTATCCCAGGGGCCTATGAACACTGAAGCTTTCTTT

v_gene: TRBV29-1
abundance: NA
d_gene: NA
j_gene: TRBJ2-2
CDR3aa: CSFTITGELFF
CDR3nt: TGCAGCTTTACTATTACCGGGGAGCTGTTTTTT

v_gene: TRBV6-5
abundance: NA
d_gene: NA
j_gene: TRBJ2-7
CDR3aa: CAVTGNYEQYF
CDR3nt: TGTGCCGTAACAGGGAACTACGAGCAGTACTTC

v_gene: TRBV5-1
abundance: NA
d_gene: NA
j_gene: TRBJ1-4
CDR3aa: CASSLWGGGNEKLFF
CDR3nt: TGCGCCAGCAGCTTGTGGGGGGGAGGCAATGAAAAACTGTTTTTT

v_gene: TRBV6-1
abundance: NA
d_gene: TRBD1
j_gene: TRBJ1-2
CDR3aa: CASSEGQTNYGYTF
CDR3nt: TGTGCCAGCAGTGAGGGACAGACCAACTATGGCTATACCTTC

v_gene: TRBV5-1
abundance: NA
d_gene: NA
j_gene: TRBJ2-7
CDR3aa: CASSHPRAGEQYF
CDR3nt: TGCGCCAGCAGCCACCCCAGGGCGGGCGAGCAGTACTTC

v_gene: TRBV7-2
abundance: NA
d_gene: NA
j_gene: TRBJ1-1
CDR3aa: CASSPMGGFMNTEAFF
CDR3nt: TGTGCCAGCAGCCCGATGGGGGGATTTATGAACACTGAAGCTTTCTTT

v_gene: TRBV27
abundance: NA
d_gene: TRBD2
j_gene: TRBJ2-5
CDR3aa: CATLARAGGSETQYF
CDR3nt: TGTGCCACCCTCGCCAGGGCGGGGGGGTCGGAGACCCAGTACTTC